This TCR beta chain came from a study of cytotoxic CD8 clonotypes in ibrutinib-treated CLL. V was trimmed by 5 bases and J by 4 bases, leaving 15 bases between them. The CDR3 sequence is 15 residues long. Germline values: CDR1 SGHAT, CDR2 FQNNGV. Some clones are missing from TCRdb's copy, which holds only in-frame ones; the method was immunoSEQ multiplex PCR. The sample lists fewer than 90,000 clones; under 70% were seen once. Whole-study findings and limits: The study found clonality rose at ibrutinib response, then fell toward baseline at progression.

This clone was seen just once. The antigen is undetermined. The clonotype comes from a human donor with chronic lymphocytic leukemia. The chain recombines TRBV11-2 with TRBJ1-5; D is unclear. Source: PBMCs, taken after 12 months of ibrutinib treatment. The CDR3 sequence is CASSPGRQVNQPQHF. The CDR3 nucleotides are TGTGCCAGCAGCCCCGGTCGTCAGGTAAATCAGCCCCAGCATTTT.